Listed here are 27 T cell receptor beta chains from one sample, sequenced in a study of human T cells and chemical hapten exposure (dated by TCRdb to the early 2020s). The time point label here, explained by the study, means: patch test 2, 6 weeks after DPC sensitization. The sample's treatment or condition label is to be understood as: therapeutic diphenylcyclopropenone sensitization with weekly scalp DPC. Library method: RACE. The instrument was a NextSeq 500. The public sequencing data were trimmed at Q25 with fastp and processed into clonotypes with MiXCR by TCRdb, which kept only in-frame beta chains. Identical CDR3 protein sequences are pooled into one entry, listed with their most common genes and DNA. The sample table holds more than 110,000 distinct CDR3 sequences, of which about 12% were seen once. The top ten clonotypes cover 1.3% to 1.5% of the sample. This specimen was whole blood, taken in connection with sensitization to the hapten diphenylcyclopropenone (DPC). The receptors were sampled from a woman between 45 and 60 years old with alopecia areata. Some clones in this sample may be carry-over from other donors' samples.

This clonotype was recorded many times. The chain couples TRBV7-9 to TRBJ1-4; TRBD1 aligns across 8 bases. V was pared by 5 bases and J by 0 bases, with 5 bases of the junction left unmatched. CDR3 length equals 16 residues. Germline V gene lookup returns CDR1 SEHNR and CDR2 FQNEAQ (reference sequence). The chain's CDR3 is CASSPQGAATNEKLFF. Written as DNA, the CDR3 is TGTGCCAGCAGCCCCCAGGGGGCGGCAACTAATGAAAAACTGTTTTTT.

This clonotype was counted only a few times. This chain joins TRBV20-1 and TRBJ2-5, with 11 bases lining up with TRBD2. The CDR3 extends over 15 amino acids. Germline CDR1 and CDR2: DFQATT and SNEGSKA (reference sequence). The junction had 8 bases not matched to a gene; V was cut back by 3 bases and J by 5 bases. This CDR3 reads CSASDGTSGPETQYF. In nucleotides, the CDR3 is TGCAGTGCTAGTGATGGGACTAGCGGTCCGGAGACCCAGTACTTC.

This clonotype was counted only a few times. The chain recombines TRBV30 with TRBJ2-7; 15 bases are a match to TRBD2. With V trimmed by 1 base and J by 1 base, 5 bases remained unmatched. The CDR3 runs to 17 residues. The germline V gene has CDR1 GTSNPN and CDR2 SVGIG (reference sequence). The CDR3 is CAWSGGLAGGLSYEQYF. The CDR3 DNA follows: TGTGCCTGGAGTGGGGGACTAGCGGGAGGCTTATCCTACGAGCAGTACTTC.

The chain recombines TRBV30 with TRBJ1-6; possibly TRBD1 for D (6 bases). The CDR3 sequence is 12 residues long. Trimming pared 0 bases from V and 14 bases from J, leaving 11 bases between. Germline V CDR1 and CDR2: GTSNPN, SVGIG (reference sequence). The CDR3 is CAWSVRGASLHF. In DNA, the CDR3 is TGTGCCTGGAGTGTACGGGGGGCATCCCTCCACTTT.

This clonotype was seen a handful of times. The CDR3 DNA reads as TGCAGTGCTAGTCCGGGGAACACTGAAGCTTTCTTT. Its translation: CSASPGNTEAFF. This chain links TRBV20-1 with TRBJ1-1, with D unclear. Germline values: CDR1 DFQATT, CDR2 SNEGSKA (reference sequence). V gave up 3 bases and J gave up 1 base, with 6 bases separating them. This CDR3 comprises 12 residues.

J is TRBJ2-4 and V is TRBV3-1; TRBD2 agrees at 9 bases. This CDR3 region has 15 residues. J gave up 8 bases and V 5 bases, and 10 bases lay outside the gene matches. From germline, CDR1 is LGHDT and CDR2 YNNKEL (reference sequence). As DNA, the CDR3 is TGTGCCAGCAGCTCCGCCGGGACTAGCAATTACATTCAGTACTTC. Amino acid sequence: CASSSAGTSNYIQYF. Variable domain in full (rest from reference TRBV3-1 and TRBJ2-4): DTAVSQTPKYLVTQMGNDKSIKCEQNLGHDTMYWYKQDSKKFLKIMFSYNNKELIINETVPNRFSPKSPDKAHLNLHINSLELGDSAVYFCASSSAGTSNYIQYFGAGTRLSVL.

The DNA of the CDR3 is TGTGCCAGCAGCTTAGTTCCGGGCCGCGAGCAGTACTTC. It encodes CASSLVPGREQYF. The chain combines TRBV7-2 with TRBJ2-7; the D is unclear. V lost 1 base and J 6 bases, leaving 10 bases between the germline ends. In germline, CDR1 is SGHTA, CDR2 FQGNSA. The CDR3 is made up of 13 amino acids.

This clonotype was detected a few times. The V and J genes are TRBV29-1 and TRBJ2-7; TRBD2 is a possible D gene (5 bases). Trimming pared 7 bases from V and 2 bases from J, leaving 12 bases between. There are 12 residues in the CDR3. CDR1 and CDR2 (germline): SQVTM, ANQGSEA. CDR3 DNA sequence: TGCAGCGGGAGGAACAGTCCCTACGAGCAGTACTTC. Translating gives CSGRNSPYEQYF.

V usage is TRBV24-1 and J usage is TRBJ2-4; 8 bases line up with TRBD2. The trim removed 8 bases at V and 5 bases at J, leaving 10 bases unmatched. The CDR3 sequence is 15 residues long. Germline loops: CDR1 KGHDR, CDR2 SFDVKD. This chain's CDR3 is CATTARGLDQNIQYF. The CDR3 DNA sequence: TGTGCCACCACTGCACGGGGACTAGACCAAAACATTCAGTACTTC.

This clonotype has a handful of counts. This chain uses TRBV30 with TRBJ1-2; 7 nucleotides align to TRBD1. This CDR3 is built from 14 residues. Germline V gene data show CDR1 as GTSNPN and CDR2 as SVGIG (reference sequence). V shed 6 bases, J shed 1 base, and the junction held 8 bases outside the gene matches. CDR3 region: CACTTGAINYGYTF. CDR3 DNA: TGTGCCTGTACCACAGGGGCGATTAACTATGGCTACACCTTC.

On this clonotype: A much larger clonotype is one base distant, so this may be a read error. The rearrangement joins TRBV7-9 to TRBJ2-5; D call uncertain. CDR3 length: 16 amino acids. Germline V gives CDR1 SEHNR, CDR2 FQNEAQ (reference sequence). The germline V and J ends were trimmed by 2 bases and 0 bases, with 13 bases remaining between them. CDR3 region: CASSLCLHQYQETQYF. The CDR3 DNA sequence: TGTGCCAGCAGCTTATGTCTACACCAGTACCAAGAGACCCAGTACTTC.

The chain carries TRBV29-1 and TRBJ2-7; D remains unclear. The CDR3 sequence is 12 residues long. V was cut by 1 base and J by 5 bases, with 9 bases left in between. CDR1 is SQVTM and CDR2 is ANQGSEA in the germline V gene. The CDR3 DNA is TGCAGCGTTGAAGTCGTAGCAGACGAGCAGTACTTC. Protein sequence: CSVEVVADEQYF.

This clonotype was observed many times. The CDR3 nucleotides read TGTGCCACCAGTGATTGGGAGGGGCGGGCCCAGCATTTT. Translation gives CATSDWEGRAQHF. The genes are TRBV24-1 and TRBJ1-5; D is perhaps TRBD1 (5 bases). The V gene's germline CDR1 is KGHDR and CDR2 SFDVKD. This CDR3 contains 13 residues. The V gene lost 2 bases and the J gene lost 11 bases, with 12 bases spanning the gap.

There are many counts of this clonotype. A junction end diverges from the germline sequence, so it may reflect a read error. The rearrangement uses TRBV12-3 or TRBV12-4 and TRBJ2-7, with D maybe TRBD2 (7 bases). This CDR3 is built from 15 residues. This chain's CDR3 is CASSLGGARDYEQYF. The CDR3 region has the DNA TGTGCCAGCAGCTTAGGGGGGGCCAGGGACTACGAGCAGTACTTC.

This rearrangement joins TRBV30 to TRBJ2-3; 7 bases map to TRBD2. This CDR3 is built from 15 residues. Germline CDR1 is GTSNPN and CDR2 is SVGIG (reference sequence). V trimming: 3 bases; J trimming: 2 bases; junction bases outside the gene matches: 8. The CDR3 spells CAWSNPGLTTDTQYF. As DNA, the CDR3 is TGTGCCTGGAGCAACCCGGGACTAACCACAGATACGCAGTATTTT.

This clonotype was detected ten times or more. The J gene is TRBJ1-5, the V gene TRBV29-1; D gene unclear. Per the germline V gene, CDR1 is SQVTM and CDR2 is ANQGSEA. The CDR3 contains 13 residues. The V end lost 6 bases, the J end lost 0 bases, and 9 bases lay between the germline ends. The CDR3 DNA reads as TGCAGCGTGGGGATGTCTAGCAATCAGCCCCAGCATTTT. Translation gives CSVGMSSNQPQHF.

The chain combines TRBV7-2 with TRBJ2-1; D call uncertain. Trimming stripped 0 bases from V and 8 bases from J, with 11 bases between. Germline CDR1 and CDR2: SGHTA and FQGNSA. This CDR3 has 14 residues. The CDR3 protein is CASSLAVTADEQFF. In DNA form, the CDR3 reads TGTGCCAGCAGCTTAGCGGTGACTGCGGATGAGCAGTTCTTC.

Note on this clonotype: It may be a read error: a sequence one base away is much more abundant. The chain couples TRBV7-9 to TRBJ2-5, with TRBD1 matching 7 bases. J was trimmed by 4 bases and V by 7 bases; bases with no gene match: 6. Germline V gene sequence: CDR1 SEHNR, CDR2 FQNEAQ (reference sequence). The CDR3 sequence is 13 residues long. The CDR3 sequence is CASKRTGVETQYF. CDR3 nucleotides: TGTGCCAGCAAGCGCACAGGGGTAGAGACCCAGTACTTC.

Worth noting for this clonotype: One end of the junction is discordant with germline, which a read error may explain. The chain carries TRBV4-3 and TRBJ1-4; 7 positions agree with TRBD1. This CDR3 has 15 amino acids. CDR1 LGHNA and CDR2 YSLEER come from the germline V gene. The CDR3, as DNA: TGCGACAGCAGCCAAGGGGTCAGGGGGAACGAAAAACTGTTTTTT. Its translation is CDSSQGVRGNEKLFF.

This chain links TRBV6-2 or TRBV6-3 with TRBJ1-1; D remains unclear. V was cut by 4 bases and J by 10 bases, with 10 bases left in between. Germline V gene sequence: CDR1 MNHEY, CDR2 SVGEGT. This CDR3 comprises 11 residues. The CDR3 DNA reads as TGTGCCAGCAGTTCCTGGGAGAGAGCTTTCTTT. Residues: CASSSWERAFF.

About this clonotype: One junction end does not reproduce the germline sequence, and a read error may be involved. The genes are TRBV7-2 and TRBJ2-1; TRBD2 matches 10 bases. This CDR3 spans 17 amino acids. Germline loops: CDR1 SGHTA, CDR2 FQGNSA. CDR3 coding DNA: TGTGCCAGCAGCTTAGCGGCGGGACTAGCGACCTACATTGAGCAGTTCTTC. The encoded protein is CASSLAAGLATYIEQFF.

The chain has TRBV7-2 and TRBJ1-2; a weak D match, TRBD1 (5 bases). CDR1 is SGHTA and CDR2 is FQGNSA in the germline V gene. Trimming took off 1 base at V and 5 bases at J, with 14 bases between the two ends. The CDR3 covers 15 residues. CDR3 residues: CASSLGKGIVYGYTF. Here the CDR3 DNA reads TGTGCCAGCAGCTTAGGGAAGGGGATAGTTTATGGCTACACCTTC.

J is TRBJ2-2 and V is TRBV19; 8 bases map to TRBD1. CDR1 and CDR2 from the germline V gene are LNHDA and SQIVND (reference sequence). The junction had 16 bases not matched to a gene; V was cut back by 11 bases and J by 5 bases. The CDR3 spans 16 residues. The chain's CDR3 is CAARPRDRQGTGELFF. CDR3 DNA sequence: TGTGCCGCTCGCCCTCGGGACAGGCAGGGGACCGGGGAGCTGTTTTTT.

This clonotype was picked up a small number of times. This chain joins TRBV12-3 or TRBV12-4 and TRBJ2-3; 10 bases fit TRBD2. The CDR3 is 17 residues long. With 8 bases clipped from V and 2 bases from J, the junction kept 13 bases outside the gene matches. Here the CDR3 DNA reads TGTGCCAGCCTCAAGTCCACCGGGACTAGCGCCACAGATACGCAGTATTTT. This translates into CASLKSTGTSATDTQYF.

A few counts support this clonotype. The chain is built from TRBV5-1 and TRBJ2-4, with D perhaps being TRBD1 or TRBD2 (6 bases each). Germline V lookup: CDR1 SGHRS, CDR2 YFSETQ. This CDR3 is 15 amino acids long. V dropped 0 bases and J dropped 8 bases, with 15 bases sitting between them. CDR3 nucleotides: TGCGCCAGCAGCTTGGCCGGGGGCCGGGTGGACATTCAGTACTTC. Translated, it gives CASSLAGGRVDIQYF.

This rearrangement joins TRBV6-2 or TRBV6-3 to TRBJ2-4; TRBD2 matches at 7 bases. Germline-derived CDR1 and CDR2 are MNHEY and SVGEGT. V trimming: 7 bases; J trimming: 4 bases; junction bases outside the gene matches: 10. This CDR3 is built from 15 residues. CDR3 nucleotide sequence: TGTGCCAGCACCCTAACCTGGGGGGGGAAAAACATTCAGTACTTC. Protein sequence: CASTLTWGGKNIQYF.

This clonotype occurred many times. The chain is built from TRBV5-1 and TRBJ2-3; TRBD2 agrees at 10 bases. This CDR3 is 18 amino acids long. Germline V gene data show CDR1 as SGHRS and CDR2 as YFSETQ. Losses at the gene ends were 0 bases for V and 0 bases for J; bases not matched to a gene: 7. DNA for the CDR3: TGCGCCAGCAGCTTGGCGCTAGCGGGAGTGGATAGCACAGATACGCAGTATTTT. Protein sequence: CASSLALAGVDSTDTQYF.